Listed below are T cell receptor beta chains from one sample, sequenced in a study of vaccination effects on CD4 cells after COVID-19. Clones were read by immunoSEQ multiplex PCR, and TCRdb kept only the in-frame ones, dropping some. The data show tens of thousands of clones, 65% to 75% seen once. Their antigens are not known. Sequencing used CD4+ T cells from PBMCs cultured with HCoV-NL63 spike peptides, obtained before COVID-19 vaccination. The source is a human donor who received a COVID-19 vaccine. The CDR3 runs from the conserved cysteine through the conserved F or W. Each record gives: V gene, J gene, clone size, D gene, CDR3 protein, CDR3 DNA. A D gene is named only where the DNA matches it firmly. Clone sizes are given selectively: once, few, many, or a class where the clone is expanded.

TRBV7-2	TRBJ1-2	.	TRBD1	CASSFSGTGGLFYTF	TGTGCCAGCAGCTTCTCCGGGACAGGGGGCCTTTTCTACACCTTC
TRBV19	TRBJ1-4	.	.	CASSMGRGTHSSDEKLFF	TGTGCCAGTAGTATGGGACGAGGGACTCATTCTTCGGATGAAAAACTGTTTTTT
TRBV9	TRBJ1-6	few	.	CASSPHWGTESPLHF	TGTGCCAGCAGCCCCCATTGGGGTACCGAATCACCCCTCCACTTT
TRBV4-1	TRBJ2-5	.	TRBD1	CASSQGRGTGRETQYF	TGCGCCAGCAGCCAAGGTAGAGGGACAGGGCGGGAGACCCAGTACTTC
TRBV2	TRBJ2-6	.	TRBD1	CASSIQGAGANVLTF	TGTGCCAGCAGTATACAGGGGGCTGGGGCCAACGTCCTGACTTTC
TRBV10-1	TRBJ2-5	.	.	CASSDRGVQETQYF	TGCGCCAGCAGTGATAGGGGGGTCCAAGAGACCCAGTACTTC
TRBV27	TRBJ1-6	.	.	CASSRLESSYNSPLHF	TGTGCCAGCAGTCGACTAGAGAGCTCCTATAATTCACCCCTCCACTTT
TRBV6-5	TRBJ2-3	.	TRBD2	CASTSGGAADTQYF	TGTGCCAGCACAAGCGGGGGGGCTGCAGATACGCAGTATTTT
TRBV11-3	TRBJ1-1	.	.	CASSQRGGDTEAFF	TGTGCCAGCAGCCAGAGGGGCGGGGACACTGAAGCTTTCTTT
TRBV12-3/TRBV12-4	TRBJ1-4	.	.	CASSLSPEKLFF	TGTGCCAGCAGCCTATCCCCTGAAAAACTGTTTTTT